This T cell receptor beta chain comes out of a study of shared clonotypes between healthy human individuals (dated by TCRdb to 2020 to 2021). For the wider study: The cohort included three men and a couple of women between 18 and 49 years of age. Per donor, three plates each were used for CD4 naive and CD4 memory, two for CD8 naive, and one for CD8 memory. Blood TCR repertoires of a handful of healthy adults were deeply sequenced to estimate repertoire size and the extent of clonotype sharing between individuals. Different laboratories and diverse techniques were used to prepare libraries and sequence TCR repertoires, to increase sequencing depth and limit assay-specific biases. Per donor, leukapheresis produced somewhere between about 0.94 and 10 billion PBMCs. Broad study findings and their caveats: The genetic and exposure-history diversity represented was limited by the small number of donors. Higher generation probabilities were observed for clonotypes shared by all four sorted-subset donors than for non-shared clonotypes. Sampling was restricted to blood, and TCR repertoires in tissues likely differ from the TCR repertoires found in blood. Rarefaction of sorted-subset datasets indicated incomplete sequencing despite the large sequencing depth. When several donors were compared, the shared fraction of clonotypes was roughly 5% for naive CD4, about 4% for naive CD8, about 2.5% for memory CD4, and 0.35% to 0.4% for memory CD8. Naive subsets generally had larger estimated clonotype richness than memory subsets. Pairwise subsampling led to the expectation that sequencing depth would affect the degree of clonotype sharing among donors.

A note on this clone: Its antigen target is currently unknown. Base qualities are missing; no much larger clone stands one base away.

Donors were healthy HIV-negative adults with no recently reported acute infections or vaccinations. Every donor was a Caucasian adult residing in Nashville, Tennessee, USA. Magnetic negative selection was used to enrich CD4+ T cells, after which naive cells were positively selected on CD45RA and the negative fraction became the memory subset. Blood was collected by leukapheresis, and PBMCs were isolated by Ficoll-Histopaque density gradient centrifugation and then cryopreserved in liquid nitrogen vapor phase. Purity and quantity of every magnetically sorted T cell population were checked by analytical flow cytometry. Each sorted fraction had its genomic DNA isolated and then quantified by UV absorbance on a Nanodrop 2000c. Using the deep immunoSEQ assay, multiplex PCR amplified TCR CDR3 regions from genomic DNA. Extracted genomic DNA from each cell subset was distributed evenly across all wells of several immunoSEQ 96-well plates, and each plate was treated as a replicate. Each replicate PCR for sorted subsets received about 0.2 ug genomic DNA, equal to some 32,000 T cell genomes. Purified libraries were quantified with a Qubit 3.0 fluorometer, sized on a Bioanalyzer 2100, and re-quantified with the KAPA Library Quantification kit. Every immunoSEQ 96-well plate was sequenced on a dedicated single-read 150-cycle Illumina NextSeq 550 flow cell. On the study's bioinformatics: Because only junctional sequences without quality scores were contained in the immunoSEQ output, filtering matching that applied to full-length reads could not be performed. Sequences were annotated with PyIR, a Python wrapper for IgBLAST v1.9, using IMGT germline references to assign V/J genes and CDR3. Reads were removed for weak V/J assignments (E-value above 1e-6), missing CDR3, stop codons, out-of-frame junctions, or ambiguous translated residues. V3J clonotypes were defined as sequences sharing an identical inferred V gene, J gene, and CDR3 amino acid sequence. To compute the percentage overlap between repertoires, the number of shared unique clonotypes was divided by the size of the smaller repertoire. Three approaches were used to assess repertoire richness: RTK rarefaction, the Chao1 estimator, and Recon v2.1 estimates of unobserved clonotypes. Generation probabilities were computed with OLGA for all TCRbeta clonotypes obtained by the gDNA method from a few donors. This immuneACCESS table, as held by TCRdb, lists in-frame sequences with V and J called but not all clones. Of the missing ones, under half trace to an unresolved V gene in checked studies; the others have no known cause. That table gives V, J and clone size, and the DNA gave D and trimming. The sample table holds about 1.1 million clones, of which roughly 80% were seen once. About 0.94% of the sample lies in the top ten.

The CDR3 runs 14 residues from the cysteine to the phenylalanine. The kept DNA is CDR3 alone, 42 bases in frame from the first base. V sheds 2 bases and J sheds 5 bases, leaving 10 bases between their ends. CDR1 SGHVS and CDR2 FQNEAQ were looked up in the germline V gene. The TCR sequence derives from a man between 18 and 35 years old in good health. Some clones in this sample may be carry-over from other donors' samples. The V and J genes are TRBV7-8 and TRBJ1-5; TRBD1 is perhaps the D gene, given 6 matching bases. The sample taken for sequencing was memory CD4+ T cells from PBMCs. In light of the paper, this sample's cell subset or site label describes: CD45RA-negative fraction. The DNA sequence is as follows: TGTGCCAGCAGCTTAAAGGGGGGTGATCAGCCCCAGCATTTT. It translates to CASSLKGGDQPQHF.